This TCR beta chain was recorded in a study of blood T cells in healthy people across ages. Next came a second PCR, run for about 6 to 12 cycles, which used a sample-barcoded 5' primer along with a J-beta primer mix. TCRdb re-analysed the 5' RACE reads in MiXCR, keeping a single row per CDR3 protein. This sample has about 1.4 million distinct CDR3 sequences; 59% occur once, and the top ten carry roughly 7%. Total RNA extraction produced at least 6 micrograms (per sample) for the study. There are a few counts of this clonotype. The CDR3 sequence is 14 residues long. The ends were cut back, 0 bases at V and 5 bases at J, with 14 bases in the middle. Germline CDR1 reads DFQATT; CDR2 reads SNEGSKA (reference sequence).

The J gene is TRBJ2-7, the V gene TRBV20-1; possible D gene TRBD2, 5 bases. The sequence was collected from a man younger than 35 in good health. The material sequenced was blood. CDR3 protein: CSARDRYRGNEQYF. DNA of the CDR3: TGCAGTGCTAGAGATAGGTATCGAGGGAACGAGCAGTACTTC.